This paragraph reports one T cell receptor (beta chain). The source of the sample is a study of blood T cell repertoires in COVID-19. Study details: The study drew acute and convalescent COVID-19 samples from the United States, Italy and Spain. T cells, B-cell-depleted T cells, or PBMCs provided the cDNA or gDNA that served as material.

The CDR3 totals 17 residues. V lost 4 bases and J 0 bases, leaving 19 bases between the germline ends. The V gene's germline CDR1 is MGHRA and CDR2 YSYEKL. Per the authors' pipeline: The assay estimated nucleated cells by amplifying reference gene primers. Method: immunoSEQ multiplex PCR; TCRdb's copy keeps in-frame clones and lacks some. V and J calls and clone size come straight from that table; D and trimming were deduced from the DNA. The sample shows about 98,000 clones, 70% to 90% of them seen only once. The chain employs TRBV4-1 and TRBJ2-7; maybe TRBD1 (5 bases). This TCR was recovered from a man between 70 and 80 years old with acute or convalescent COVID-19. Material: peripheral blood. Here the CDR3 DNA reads TGCGCCAGCAGCCCAGGGTCTGGGCTAGGCCCCTCCTACGAGCAGTACTTC. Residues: CASSPGSGLGPSYEQYF.